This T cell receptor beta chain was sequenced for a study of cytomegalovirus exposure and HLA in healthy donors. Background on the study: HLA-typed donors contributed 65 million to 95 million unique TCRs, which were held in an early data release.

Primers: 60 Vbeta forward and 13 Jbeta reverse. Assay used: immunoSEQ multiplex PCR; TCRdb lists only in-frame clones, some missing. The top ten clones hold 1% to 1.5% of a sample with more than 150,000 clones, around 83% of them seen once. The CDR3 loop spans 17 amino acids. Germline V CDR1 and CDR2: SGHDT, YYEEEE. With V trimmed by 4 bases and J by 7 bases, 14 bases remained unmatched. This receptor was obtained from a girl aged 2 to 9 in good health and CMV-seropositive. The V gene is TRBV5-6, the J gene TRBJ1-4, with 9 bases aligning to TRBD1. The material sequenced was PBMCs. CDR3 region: CASSKVRGTGNFEKLFF. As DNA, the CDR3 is TGTGCCAGCAGCAAAGTACGCGGGACAGGGAACTTTGAAAAACTGTTTTTT.